The 3 T cell receptor beta chains in this list originate from one sample, sequenced in a study of B cell selection in AIRE deficiency. Generated by immunoSEQ multiplex PCR, the TCRdb table keeps only in-frame clones and is missing some. Of about 26,000 clones listed, roughly 90% are singletons. Regulatory T cells were sorted as CD4+CD25hiCD127low/negative. What was sequenced was CD4+CD25+ Tregs sorted from PBMCs. All receptors derive from a human donor in good health.

The V gene is TRBV23-1, the J gene TRBJ2-1; the match to TRBD1 covers 9 bases. TRBV23-1 is an ORF; its function is uncertain. V shed 4 bases, J shed 5 bases, and the junction held 12 bases outside the gene matches. This CDR3 has 17 amino acids. The CDR3 region is CASSLPSGTGTHNEQFF. CDR3 bases: TGCGCCAGCAGTCTGCCGTCCGGGACAGGGACCCACAATGAGCAGTTCTTC.

In this sample, this clone turned up once. V and J are TRBV6-6 and TRBJ1-2; TRBD1 is a possible D gene (6 bases). V was pared by 8 bases and J by 7 bases, with 17 bases between. Germline CDR1 and CDR2: MNHNY and SVGAGI (reference sequence). The CDR3 has 13 residues. CDR3 DNA: TGTGCCAGCCATACTCAGGGGAGGGGTGGCTACACCTTC. Protein: CASHTQGRGGYTF.

Here the CDR3 DNA reads TGTGCCAGCAGCATAGGGGTCTACGAGCAGTACTTC. This gives the protein CASSIGVYEQYF. The gene calls are TRBV5-6 and TRBJ2-7; TRBD1 is a possible D gene (5 bases). The V end was cut by 4 bases, the J end by 3 bases, with 8 bases between. This CDR3 spans 12 amino acids. CDR1 SGHDT and CDR2 YYEEEE come from the germline V gene.